One sample yielded the 9 T cell receptor beta chains listed below, sequenced in a study of control samples from healthy donors and cancer patients (dated by TCRdb to 2020 to 2022). Libraries were constructed by the immunoSEQ multiplex PCR assay. Here the immuneACCESS table is served through TCRdb, limited to in-frame sequences with V and J called. Missing clones are a known gap in these copies; in checked studies unresolved V genes cover under half, and the rest lacks a known reason. For this sample the table gives about 89,000 clones, of which 70% to 90% were detected only once. The ten top clones hold less than 2.5% of the sample. Sequencing used blood. The source of these receptors is a woman aged 40 to 50 in good health.

The chain employs TRBV10-1 and TRBJ1-1; D unclear. The CDR3 is 12 residues long. In germline, CDR1 is WNHNN, CDR2 SYGVQD (reference sequence). V was trimmed by 7 bases and J by 7 bases, leaving 13 bases between them. The CDR3 DNA follows: TGCGCCAGCATCATTAGGACTATTGAAGCTTTCTTT. Translating it yields CASIIRTIEAFF.

This chain uses TRBV6-5 with TRBJ1-1; 8 nucleotides match TRBD1. The junction had 4 bases not matched to a gene; V was cut back by 5 bases and J by 5 bases. The CDR3 extends over 13 amino acids. Germline V gene data show CDR1 as MNHEY and CDR2 as SVGAGI. CDR3 in amino acids: CASSQGAGTEAFF. CDR3 nucleotide sequence: TGTGCCAGCAGTCAGGGGGCCGGGACTGAAGCTTTCTTT.

The J gene is TRBJ1-6, the V gene TRBV6-5; D gene unclear. The germline CDR1 and CDR2 sequences are MNHEY and SVGAGI. The CDR3 consists of 11 residues. V lost 6 bases to trimming and J lost 14 bases, with 11 bases between them. Here the CDR3 reads CASRGSMALHF. The CDR3 DNA reads TGTGCCAGCAGGGGGAGTATGGCCCTCCACTTT.

The V gene is TRBV24-1, the J gene TRBJ1-2; unclear D gene. This CDR3 contains 14 residues. The germline CDR1 and CDR2 sequences are KGHDR and SFDVKD. V dropped 5 bases and J dropped 8 bases, with 17 bases sitting between them. This CDR3 is CATSAAVGLGGYTF. In DNA form, the CDR3 reads TGTGCCACCAGTGCGGCAGTAGGGTTGGGGGGCTACACCTTC.

The V gene is TRBV30, the J gene TRBJ1-5, with D perhaps TRBD1 (5 bases). The CDR3 contains 16 residues. CDR1 GTSNPN and CDR2 SVGIG come from the germline V gene (reference sequence). Trimming took 0 bases from V and 0 from J, leaving 12 bases between them. Here the CDR3 reads CAWSVRDPNSNQPQHF. CDR3 nucleotides: TGTGCCTGGAGTGTAAGGGACCCAAATAGCAATCAGCCCCAGCATTTT.

This chain links TRBV15 with TRBJ2-1; 12 nucleotides agree with TRBD2. Germline V gives CDR1 LNHNV, CDR2 YYDKDF (reference sequence). This CDR3 is built from 20 residues. V trimming: 0 bases; J trimming: 0 bases; junction bases outside the gene matches: 9. The CDR3 reads CATSRDRGLAGLSSYNEQFF. The CDR3, as DNA: TGTGCCACCAGCAGAGATCGTGGACTAGCGGGGTTAAGCTCCTACAATGAGCAGTTCTTC.

This chain uses TRBV4-1 with TRBJ1-2; D is unclear. V shed 0 bases and J shed 8 bases, with 16 bases lying between them. Germline assignment: CDR1 MGHRA and CDR2 YSYEKL. CDR3 size: 15 residues. The CDR3 loop reads CASSQDGGPVGGYTF. CDR3 nucleotides: TGCGCCAGCAGCCAAGATGGCGGGCCTGTCGGGGGCTACACCTTC.

The gene calls are TRBV6-2 or TRBV6-3 and TRBJ1-2, with a weak D call TRBD1 (5 bases). Between the trimmed V and J ends, which lost 2 bases and 8 bases, there was a span of 18 bases. The germline V gene has CDR1 MNHEY and CDR2 SVGEGT. The CDR3 totals 15 residues. Here the CDR3 reads CASSYGRDHGPGYTF. The CDR3 region has the DNA TGTGCCAGCAGTTACGGACGGGACCATGGTCCGGGCTACACCTTC.

The rearrangement joins TRBV6-5 to TRBJ2-1, with 8 bases aligning to TRBD2. The CDR3 spans 15 residues. Germline V gene data show CDR1 as MNHEY and CDR2 as SVGAGI. V lost 6 bases and J lost 7; bases outside the gene matches: 11. CDR3 amino acids: CASRHPRGGLNEQFF. The CDR3 DNA reads TGTGCCAGCAGACACCCCCGGGGGGGCCTAAATGAGCAGTTCTTC.